The 26 T cell receptor beta chains reported below all come from one sample, sequenced in a study of shared T cell receptors in the human thymus. This table comes from immunoSEQ multiplex PCR, and its TCRdb copy is limited to in-frame clones, with some not included. The data contain 700,000 or so clones, approximately 83% of them seen just once; the ten biggest clones take up about 0.011%. The sample was also reused in another study, on human thymus T cells.

What was sequenced was thymocytes. These receptors all stem from a girl under two years old with a congenital heart defect.

J is TRBJ1-3 and V is TRBV5-1; 9 positions agree with TRBD1. The CDR3 contains 15 residues. The germline CDR1 and CDR2 sequences are SGHRS and YFSETQ. The V and J ends lost 2 bases and 7 bases, in that order; junction bases with no gene match: 7. Written as DNA, the CDR3 is TGCGCCAGCAGCTTCGGGACAGGGTTTATCAACACCATATATTTT. Residues: CASSFGTGFINTIYF.

The V call is TRBV28, the J call TRBJ1-2; D ambiguous. Trimming removed 7 bases from V and 1 base from J, with 7 bases in between. The germline V gene has CDR1 MDHEN and CDR2 SYDVKM. There are 12 residues in the CDR3. The CDR3 here is CASKRHNYGYTF. In DNA, the CDR3 is TGTGCCAGCAAGCGCCATAACTATGGCTACACCTTC.

This chain links TRBV5-8 with TRBJ1-2; 7 bases are shared with TRBD1. This CDR3 spans 14 amino acids. Germline CDR1 is SGHTS and CDR2 is YDEGEE. Trimming at V came to 2 bases and at J to 8 bases, leaving 9 bases not matched to a gene. The CDR3 DNA sequence: TGTGCCAGCAGCTTTAGGCAGGGGGTAGGAGGCTACACCTTC. Protein: CASSFRQGVGGYTF.

The chain links TRBV19 to TRBJ2-3; 10 bases agree with TRBD2. The CDR3 runs to 16 residues. J lost 4 bases, V lost 3 bases, and 7 bases had no gene match. The germline V gene has CDR1 LNHDA and CDR2 SQIVND (reference sequence). The CDR3 DNA sequence: TGTGCCAGTAGTATGGGGTCTAGCGGGGGAGCAGATACGCAGTATTTT. Translating it yields CASSMGSSGGADTQYF.

The chain couples TRBV4-3 to TRBJ2-7; D call uncertain. V was trimmed by 4 bases and J by 2 bases, leaving 15 bases between them. In germline, CDR1 is LGHNA, CDR2 YSLEER. The CDR3 is made up of 15 amino acids. The CDR3 DNA follows: TGCGCCAGCAGCCTACAATTGGAGACTCCCTACGAGCAGTACTTC. Translating gives CASSLQLETPYEQYF.

V usage is TRBV28 and J usage is TRBJ2-3; 13 bases align to TRBD2. Germline V CDR1 and CDR2: MDHEN, SYDVKM. The ends lost 7 bases at V and 0 bases at J; junction bases unmatched: 10. The CDR3 spans 18 residues. CDR3: CASTGLAGELSSTDTQYF. The DNA for the CDR3 is TGTGCCAGCACTGGACTAGCGGGGGAACTTTCTAGCACAGATACGCAGTATTTT.

The chain combines TRBV5-6 with TRBJ2-1; no reliable D call. The V end lost 0 bases, the J end lost 0 bases, and 7 bases lay between the germline ends. CDR3 length: 15 residues. The germline gives CDR1 SGHDT, CDR2 YYEEEE. Here the CDR3 DNA reads TGTGCCAGCAGCTTGGTGCGGAGCTCCTACAATGAGCAGTTCTTC. Translating it yields CASSLVRSSYNEQFF.

V and J are TRBV10-1 and TRBJ1-2; possible D gene TRBD1, 6 bases. The CDR3 runs to 14 residues. Trimming pared 0 bases from V and 8 bases from J, leaving 13 bases between. CDR1 is WNHNN and CDR2 is SYGVQD in the germline V gene (reference sequence). The CDR3 reads CASSESRGRGGYTF. The DNA of the CDR3 is TGCGCCAGCAGTGAGTCGAGGGGCAGGGGCGGCTACACCTTC.

V and J are TRBV4-3 and TRBJ2-3, with 8 bases fitting TRBD2. CDR1 is LGHNA, CDR2 YSLEER, per germline. The CDR3 spans 17 residues. Trimming removed 0 bases from V and 2 bases from J; junction bases left unmatched: 7. CDR3 loop: CASSQDRKRGPTDTQYF. CDR3 DNA sequence: TGCGCCAGCAGCCAAGATAGGAAGCGGGGGCCCACAGATACGCAGTATTTT.

The CDR3 loop is CAARSITDTQYF. CDR3 DNA: TGTGCTGCCCGGTCGATCACAGATACGCAGTATTTT. The chain carries TRBV12-5 and TRBJ2-3, with D unclear. The V gene lost 11 bases and the J gene lost 2 bases, with 11 bases spanning the gap. Germline V CDR1 and CDR2: LGHNT, FRNRAP. This CDR3 has 12 residues.

The chain links TRBV15 to TRBJ2-7; 10 bases are shared with TRBD1. Germline V gene sequence: CDR1 LNHNV, CDR2 YYDKDF (reference sequence). V shed 0 bases and J 1 base; nucleotides not matched to a gene: 9. CDR3 length: 18 residues. Here the CDR3 DNA reads TGTGCCACCAGCAGAGATTCCTCCGGGACAGGGGAATCCTACGAGCAGTACTTC. This gives the protein CATSRDSSGTGESYEQYF.

The V and J genes are TRBV5-1 and TRBJ2-1; 10 nucleotides align to TRBD2. The germline V gene encodes CDR1 SGHRS and CDR2 YFSETQ. The length of the CDR3 is 16 residues. Trimming at V came to 4 bases and at J to 3 bases, leaving 7 bases not matched to a gene. CDR3 nucleotides: TGCGCCAGCAGCCTACCCGGACTAGCGGTCTACAATGAGCAGTTCTTC. Protein sequence: CASSLPGLAVYNEQFF.

The chain employs TRBV28 and TRBJ1-2; 8 positions match TRBD1. After removal of 5 bases from V and 5 bases from J, the junction contained 1 base not matched to a gene. CDR1 is MDHEN and CDR2 is SYDVKM in the germline V gene. The CDR3 runs 12 residues. Here the CDR3 DNA reads TGTGCCAGCAGTACAGGGGGATATGGCTACACCTTC. The encoded protein is CASSTGGYGYTF.

This clone came up a few times. The CDR3 reads CASSLRQGRATNEKLFF. The DNA of the CDR3 is TGTGCCAGCAGCTTACGACAGGGTCGGGCAACTAATGAAAAACTGTTTTTT. The chain links TRBV7-2 to TRBJ1-4; 7 nucleotides agree with TRBD1. The germline gives CDR1 SGHTA, CDR2 FQGNSA. The CDR3 runs to 17 residues. Unmatched junction bases numbered 6, after V lost 2 bases and J lost 0 bases.

This clone was seen only a few times. The genes are TRBV21-1 and TRBJ2-7; TRBD1 reflects the table's D call only, with no check against the DNA. TRBV21-1 is an annotated pseudogene. The CDR3 extends over 17 amino acids. The CDR3 bases are TGTGCCAGCAGCAAAGGGGTCCTCCGGGACAGGTCCTACGAGCAGTACTTC. This encodes CASSKGVLRDRSYEQYF.

The V and J genes are TRBV28 and TRBJ2-7; 12 bases are a match to TRBD2. The trim removed 5 bases at V and 2 bases at J, leaving 13 bases unmatched. This CDR3 contains 18 residues. The germline V gene has CDR1 MDHEN and CDR2 SYDVKM. CDR3 protein: CASSPPTSGGRQPYEQYF. In DNA form, the CDR3 reads TGTGCCAGCAGTCCGCCGACTAGCGGGGGCCGACAACCCTACGAGCAGTACTTC.

This clone has only a few counts. The V gene is TRBV7-8, the J gene TRBJ1-1, with D unresolved. CDR1 and CDR2 (germline): SGHVS, FQNEAQ. This CDR3 has 14 residues. Between the trimmed V and J ends, which lost 3 bases and 3 bases, there was a span of 11 bases. CDR3 coding DNA: TGTGCCAGCAGCTTTGGGGAGCGCGACACTGAAGCTTTCTTT. Residues: CASSFGERDTEAFF. Variable domain in full (rest from reference TRBV7-8 and TRBJ1-1): GAGVSQSPRYKVAKRGQDVALRCDPISGHVSLFWYQQALGQGPEFLTYFQNEAQLDKSGLPSDRFFAERPEGSVSTLKIQRTQQEDSAVYLCASSFGERDTEAFFGQGTRLTVV.

This clone was picked up one time. The V and J genes are TRBV28 and TRBJ2-1; 12 bases are a match to TRBD1. J lost 9 bases, V lost 2 bases, and 5 bases had no gene match. Germline V lookup: CDR1 MDHEN, CDR2 SYDVKM. This CDR3 region has 15 residues. CDR3 amino acids: CASSLTGTGGLEQFF. CDR3 coding DNA: TGTGCCAGCAGTTTAACTGGGACAGGGGGCCTTGAGCAGTTCTTC.

Comment on this clone: Other DNA variants within this sample encode the same CDR3. As DNA, the CDR3 is TGTGCCAGCAGTCGACAGGGTAACACTGAAGCTTTCTTT. Translated: CASSRQGNTEAFF. The chain recombines TRBV27 with TRBJ1-1; TRBD1 matches at 7 bases. CDR1 and CDR2 (germline): MNHEY, SMNVEV (reference sequence). This CDR3 region has 13 residues. V lost 5 bases, J lost 2 bases, and 2 bases stayed unmatched.

This chain connects TRBV5-4 to TRBJ2-3; TRBD1 agrees at 9 bases. V lost 1 base and J lost 3; bases outside the gene matches: 12. Looked up from germline, CDR1 is SGHNT and CDR2 is YYREEE (reference sequence). The CDR3 has 18 amino acids. The CDR3 is CASSLLFLGQGPTDTQYF. As DNA, the CDR3 is TGTGCCAGCAGCTTGTTATTTTTGGGACAGGGCCCGACAGATACGCAGTATTTT. Full variable domain (remainder filled in from reference TRBV5-4 and TRBJ2-3): ETGVTQSPTHLIKTRGQQVTLRCSSQSGHNTVSWYQQALGQGPQFIFQYYREEENGRGNFPPRFSGLQFPNYSSELNVNALELDDSALYLCASSLLFLGQGPTDTQYFGPGTRLTVL.

The J gene is TRBJ2-3, the V gene TRBV28; D perhaps matches TRBD2 (7 bases). CDR1 and CDR2 (germline): MDHEN, SYDVKM. V dropped 7 bases and J dropped 6 bases, with 20 bases sitting between them. CDR3 length: 15 residues. In DNA form, the CDR3 reads TGTGCCAGCATCCCCCTGGGCGGGGGCCCGGATACGCAGTATTTT. As protein: CASIPLGGGPDTQYF.

The rearrangement uses TRBV2 and TRBJ1-2, with 9 bases aligning to TRBD1. Germline V gene data show CDR1 as SNHLY and CDR2 as FYNNEI. The CDR3 is 17 amino acids. Germline trimming cut 6 bases from V and 7 bases from J; bases unmatched to any gene: 18. Here the CDR3 reads CASRMRWDRAIEGGYTF. The CDR3 coding sequence is TGTGCCAGCAGGATGCGATGGGACAGGGCAATAGAGGGTGGCTACACCTTC.

The chain employs TRBV6-5 and TRBJ1-1; D is ambiguous. This CDR3 region has 15 residues. CDR1 and CDR2 from the germline V gene are MNHEY and SVGAGI. V was cut by 8 bases and J by 8 bases, with 24 bases left in between. CDR3 sequence reads: CASVAGRWPVVEAFF. CDR3 in DNA: TGTGCCAGCGTCGCGGGGAGGTGGCCCGTAGTAGAAGCTTTCTTT.

V gene TRBV7-8 combines with J gene TRBJ2-7; 8 nucleotides agree with TRBD1. There are 15 residues in the CDR3. The J segment lost 2 bases and the V segment lost 2 bases, leaving 5 bases of the junction unmatched. Germline CDR1 SGHVS, CDR2 FQNEAQ. The CDR3: CASSLSGGWTYEQYF. The CDR3 coding sequence is TGTGCCAGCAGCTTATCAGGGGGCTGGACCTACGAGCAGTACTTC. The whole variable domain, remainder taken from reference TRBV7-8 and TRBJ2-7, is GAGVSQSPRYKVAKRGQDVALRCDPISGHVSLFWYQQALGQGPEFLTYFQNEAQLDKSGLPSDRFFAERPEGSVSTLKIQRTQQEDSAVYLCASSLSGGWTYEQYFGPGTRLTVT.

This clone has a single count. This rearrangement joins TRBV6-6 to TRBJ2-3; 10 bases match TRBD2. V trimming: 8 bases; J trimming: 5 bases; junction bases outside the gene matches: 7. The V gene's germline CDR1 is MNHNY and CDR2 SVGAGI (reference sequence). The CDR3 has 14 residues. CDR3: CASRSGGAIDTQYF. DNA of the CDR3: TGTGCCAGCCGAAGCGGGGGGGCCATAGATACGCAGTATTTT.

V is TRBV5-6 and J is TRBJ1-2; unclear D gene. Trimming shortened V by 4 bases and J by 0 bases, and 13 bases separated the two germline ends. Germline V gene lookup returns CDR1 SGHDT and CDR2 YYEEEE. The CDR3 contains 15 residues. CDR3 residues: CASSNEDWPNYGYTF. In nucleotides, the CDR3 is TGTGCCAGCAGCAATGAAGACTGGCCTAACTATGGCTACACCTTC.